One sample yielded the 18 T cell receptor beta chains listed below, sequenced in a study of T-cell memory formation after mild COVID-19. MiXCR, applied by TCRdb to the 5' RACE reads, yields one record per CDR3 protein. The profile shows around 200,000 distinct CDR3 sequences, 25% to 35% of them singletons. The specimen was PBMCs or a T cell subset sorted from them (not recorded which). Receptors were obtained from an adult woman who had mild COVID-19 (a few samples of this study predate the infection). Cell type and time point are not known.

This chain connects TRBV7-9 to TRBJ2-7; D is undetermined. The V and J ends lost 5 bases and 1 base respectively, with 12 bases between them. There are 14 residues in the CDR3. CDR1 is SEHNR, CDR2 FQNEAQ, per germline (reference sequence). The CDR3 region has the DNA TGTGCCAGCAGCACGCACCTTCGGTCCTACGAGCAGTACTTC. It specifies CASSTHLRSYEQYF.

This clonotype has only a few counts. The CDR3, as DNA: TGCGCCAGCAGCCCGGACCCCGCCTACGAGCAGTACTTC. Protein: CASSPDPAYEQYF. This chain links TRBV5-1 with TRBJ2-7; D call uncertain. The CDR3 sequence is 13 residues long. The V end lost 4 bases, the J end lost 2 bases, and 10 bases lay between the germline ends. CDR1 SGHRS and CDR2 YFSETQ come from the germline V gene.

The chain links TRBV11-1 to TRBJ2-1; 8 nucleotides match TRBD2. The CDR3 contains 15 residues. V shed 5 bases and J 4 bases; nucleotides not matched to a gene: 7. Per germline, CDR1 SGHAT and CDR2 FQDESV (reference sequence). CDR3 in DNA: TGTGCCAGCAGCCCACCGGGGGGGGCTTACAATGAGCAGTTCTTC. Amino acids: CASSPPGGAYNEQFF.

This clonotype has just a few counts. CDR3 sequence (DNA): TGTGCCAGCAGCTTAGTTGCGGGACTACGTACGGCCGGGGAGCTGTTTTTT. It yields the protein CASSLVAGLRTAGELFF. This rearrangement joins TRBV7-2 to TRBJ2-2; 7 bases agree with TRBD2. CDR3 length equals 17 residues. Germline V gene lookup returns CDR1 SGHTA and CDR2 FQGNSA. V shed 1 base and J 6 bases; nucleotides not matched to a gene: 11.

The gene calls are TRBV6-5 and TRBJ2-5, with D tentatively TRBD1 or TRBD2 (6 bases each). Germline V gene data show CDR1 as MNHEY and CDR2 as SVGAGI. The CDR3 length is 17 residues. Trimming took off 2 bases at V and 2 bases at J, with 18 bases between the two ends. CDR3 in amino acids: CASSYARPGAPQETQYF. The DNA of the CDR3 is TGTGCCAGCAGTTACGCGAGACCGGGGGCTCCTCAAGAGACCCAGTACTTC.

This clonotype was counted a few times. This rearrangement joins TRBV15 to TRBJ2-7; tentative D call: TRBD2 (6 bases). Deletions cut 0 bases from V and 0 bases from J, with 12 bases between. The CDR3 runs 16 residues. Germline CDR1 and CDR2: LNHNV and YYDKDF (reference sequence). CDR3 coding DNA: TGTGCCACCAGCAGAGATGGTGGGACTGCCTCCTACGAGCAGTACTTC. Amino acids: CATSRDGGTASYEQYF.

The chain has TRBV5-1 and TRBJ2-4, with a tentative D call TRBD2 (6 bases). V shed 0 bases and J shed 8 bases, with 12 bases lying between them. CDR3 size: 14 residues. The germline V gene has CDR1 SGHRS and CDR2 YFSETQ. The CDR3 DNA sequence: TGCGCCAGCAGCTTGGTGTCCAGGGAGGACATTCAGTACTTC. Amino acid sequence: CASSLVSREDIQYF. Full variable domain (outside the CDR3, taken from reference TRBV5-1 and TRBJ2-4): KAGVTQTPRYLIKTRGQQVTLSCSPISGHRSVSWYQQTPGQGLQFLFEYFSETQRNKGNFPGRFSGRQFSNSRSEMNVSTLELGDSALYLCASSLVSREDIQYFGAGTRLSVL.

DNA of the CDR3: TGTGCCAGCAGTTCCGGGAACGGAAGAATGAACACTGAAGCTTTCTTT. Protein sequence: CASSSGNGRMNTEAFF. This chain uses TRBV7-9 with TRBJ1-1, with D unclear. CDR1 SEHNR and CDR2 FQNEAQ come from the germline V gene (reference sequence). V lost 6 bases and J 0 bases, leaving 17 bases between the germline ends. The CDR3 length is 16 residues.

Note on this clonotype: One junction end disagrees with the germline gene, perhaps due to a read error. This chain connects TRBV5-1 to TRBJ2-5; 10 positions match TRBD2. This CDR3 contains 16 residues. Germline V gives CDR1 SGHRS, CDR2 YFSETQ. CDR3: CASSFRLAGYQDTQYF. The CDR3 bases are TGCGCCAGCAGCTTCCGACTAGCGGGTTACCAAGATACCCAGTACTTC. The whole variable domain, remainder taken from reference TRBV5-1 and TRBJ2-5, is KAGVTQTPRYLIKTRGQQVTLSCSPISGHRSVSWYQQTPGQGLQFLFEYFSETQRNKGNFPGRFSGRQFSNSRSEMNVSTLELGDSALYLCASSFRLAGYQDTQYFGPGTRLLVL.

In its sample, this clonotype was seen a few times. This chain joins TRBV5-1 and TRBJ2-7; 7 bases are shared with TRBD1. The CDR3 extends over 14 amino acids. Germline V gives CDR1 SGHRS, CDR2 YFSETQ. The ends lost 5 bases at V and 1 base at J; junction bases unmatched: 6. CDR3: CASRRGQRSYEQYF. The CDR3 nucleotides are TGCGCCAGCAGAAGGGGACAGCGTTCCTACGAGCAGTACTTC.

This clonotype was counted a few times. The chain links TRBV7-3 to TRBJ2-1; 14 bases align to TRBD2. The CDR3 contains 16 residues. The J segment lost 9 bases and the V segment lost 5 bases, leaving 9 bases of the junction unmatched. Germline assignment: CDR1 SGHTA and CDR2 FQGTGA. As DNA, the CDR3 is TGTGCCAGCAGCCTATCCGGGACTAGCGGGAGTTTTGAGCAGTTCTTC. This encodes CASSLSGTSGSFEQFF. Variable domain in full (rest from reference TRBV7-3 and TRBJ2-1): GAGVSQTPSNKVTEKGKYVELRCDPISGHTALYWYRQSLGQGPEFLIYFQGTGAADDSGLPNDRFFAVRPEGSVSTLKIQRTERGDSAVYLCASSLSGTSGSFEQFFGPGTRLTVL.

The CDR3 DNA follows: TGTGCCTGGAGTTACGACAGGGCCGGAAACACCATATATTTT. Protein product: CAWSYDRAGNTIYF. The V and J genes are TRBV30 and TRBJ1-3, with TRBD1 matching over 7 bases. CDR1 and CDR2 (germline): GTSNPN, SVGIG (reference sequence). V trimming: 2 bases; J trimming: 4 bases; junction bases outside the gene matches: 5. This CDR3 has 14 amino acids.

The chain recombines TRBV19 with TRBJ2-1; D gene ambiguous. There are 14 residues in the CDR3. Germline V gene data show CDR1 as LNHDA and CDR2 as SQIVND (reference sequence). V gave up 4 bases and J gave up 0 bases, with 7 bases separating them. The CDR3 loop reads CASSRGSSYNEQFF. CDR3 nucleotides: TGTGCCAGTAGTAGAGGAAGCTCCTACAATGAGCAGTTCTTC.

This clonotype came up a few times. The chain has TRBV5-1 and TRBJ2-5; 7 nucleotides align to TRBD1. V was clipped by 4 bases and J by 5 bases; unmatched bases: 8. Germline CDR1 and CDR2: SGHRS and YFSETQ. This CDR3 comprises 14 residues. The CDR3 loop is CASSPNRQGETQYF. CDR3 DNA sequence: TGCGCCAGCAGCCCGAACCGACAGGGCGAGACCCAGTACTTC.

A few counts support this clonotype. The rearrangement uses TRBV21-1 and TRBJ2-3; whether TRBD2, the table's D call, matches the DNA was not checked. TRBV21-1 has pseudogene status. The CDR3 consists of 16 residues. The CDR3 loop is CASSNYSGRATDTQYF. The CDR3 region has the DNA TGTGCCAGCAGCAATTATAGCGGGAGGGCCACAGATACGCAGTATTTT.

The V and J genes are TRBV7-2 and TRBJ1-2; D is perhaps TRBD1 (5 bases). CDR3 length: 17 amino acids. Trimming cost V 7 bases and J 4 bases, with 25 bases left between them. From germline, CDR1 is SGHTA and CDR2 FQGNSA. The CDR3 sequence is CASTLSVYGARGYGYTF. The CDR3 DNA reads as TGTGCCAGCACCCTTTCGGTTTATGGGGCGCGTGGCTATGGCTACACCTTC.

As concerns this clonotype: At one boundary the junction diverges from the germline segment, which might be a read error. The rearrangement joins TRBV7-2 to TRBJ2-7; D not certain. The CDR3 length is 13 residues. The germline V gene has CDR1 SGHTA and CDR2 FQGNSA. For the CDR3, the DNA is TGTGACAGCAGCTTAGCCCTGTTCTCCGAGCAGTACTTC. Translating it yields CDSSLALFSEQYF.

The CDR3 loop reads CASSKRVAGVGDTQYF. The CDR3 nucleotides read TGTGCCAGCAGTAAACGGGTAGCCGGGGTGGGAGATACGCAGTATTTT. The chain has TRBV6-2 or TRBV6-3 and TRBJ2-3; maybe TRBD2 (5 bases). The CDR3 runs 16 residues. V was trimmed by 5 bases and J by 5 bases, leaving 20 bases between them. Germline CDR1 MNHEY, CDR2 SVGEGT.